Listed below are T cell receptor beta chains from one sample, sequenced in a study of blood T cell repertoires in COVID-19. Using immunoSEQ multiplex PCR, the repertoire was profiled, and TCRdb retains in-frame clones only, with some absent. Of 120,000 or so clones listed, roughly 80% were seen once; the top ten hold roughly 5.6%. The sequenced material came from peripheral blood. The receptor set was obtained from a man between 70 and 80 years old with acute or convalescent COVID-19. Each CDR3 is given with its conserved first and last residue. D genes are given only for firm matches. Clone sizes are given selectively: once, few, many, or a class where the clone is expanded.

abundance: -
d_gene: TRBD2
v_gene: TRBV19
j_gene: TRBJ2-3
len: 16
CDR3nt: TGTGCCAGTAGTATTAGACTAGCACCAAGCACAGATACGCAGTATTTT
CDR3aa: CASSIRLAPSTDTQYF

abundance: -
d_gene: -
v_gene: TRBV7-9
j_gene: TRBJ1-1
len: 15
CDR3nt: TGTGCCAGCAGCCCCCGTTGGAGGGTGGACACTGAAGCTTTCTTT
CDR3aa: CASSPRWRVDTEAFF

abundance: once
d_gene: -
v_gene: TRBV19
j_gene: TRBJ2-7
len: 16
CDR3nt: TGTGCCAGTAGTCCTGGACGGGTTGACCGGGGCTACGAGCAGTACTTC
CDR3aa: CASSPGRVDRGYEQYF

abundance: -
d_gene: -
v_gene: TRBV7-2
j_gene: TRBJ1-2
len: 17
CDR3nt: TGTGCCAGCAGCCCCAAGTTGGCCGGGACACCCATTTATGGCTACACCTTC
CDR3aa: CASSPKLAGTPIYGYTF

abundance: -
d_gene: -
v_gene: TRBV5-6
j_gene: TRBJ2-4
len: 14
CDR3nt: TGTGCCACTCAAGACAGCCTAGCCAAAAACATTCAGTACTTC
CDR3aa: CATQDSLAKNIQYF

abundance: -
d_gene: -
v_gene: TRBV25-1
j_gene: TRBJ1-2
len: 12
CDR3nt: TGTGCCAGCAGTGCGGGGGGTTACGGCTACACCTTC
CDR3aa: CASSAGGYGYTF

abundance: -
d_gene: TRBD2
v_gene: TRBV5-1
j_gene: TRBJ2-7
len: 15
CDR3nt: TGCGCCAGCAGCTTGGTGACTAGCGGGAGGTCCGAGCAGTACTTC
CDR3aa: CASSLVTSGRSEQYF

abundance: -
d_gene: -
v_gene: TRBV5-1
j_gene: TRBJ2-1
len: 14
CDR3nt: TGCGCCAGCAGCGCGACCGGGACACACAATGAGCAGTTCTTC
CDR3aa: CASSATGTHNEQFF

abundance: -
d_gene: TRBD2
v_gene: TRBV5-5
j_gene: TRBJ2-3
len: 16
CDR3nt: TGTGCCAGCAGCTTCGTTAGCGGGGGGGCCCAAGATACGCAGTATTTT
CDR3aa: CASSFVSGGAQDTQYF

abundance: -
d_gene: TRBD1
v_gene: TRBV7-9
j_gene: TRBJ1-6
len: 16
CDR3nt: TGTGCCAGCAGCTTAGGGGACAGGGGAAGATATTCACCCCTCCACTTT
CDR3aa: CASSLGDRGRYSPLHF

abundance: -
d_gene: TRBD1
v_gene: TRBV7-9
j_gene: TRBJ1-5
len: 13
CDR3nt: TGTGCCGGTGGACAGGACGGCAATCAGCCCCAGCATTTT
CDR3aa: CAGGQDGNQPQHF

abundance: few
d_gene: -
v_gene: TRBV7-2
j_gene: TRBJ2-1
len: 12
CDR3nt: TGTGCCAGCAGCCCGAGTTACGCTGAGCAGTTCTTC
CDR3aa: CASSPSYAEQFF

abundance: -
d_gene: TRBD1
v_gene: TRBV10-1
j_gene: TRBJ2-7
len: 15
CDR3nt: TGCGCCAGCAGTGAGGTGGGACAGGGACGCTACGAGCAGTACTTC
CDR3aa: CASSEVGQGRYEQYF

abundance: once
d_gene: -
v_gene: TRBV6-5
j_gene: TRBJ2-2
len: 14
CDR3nt: TGTGCCAGCAGTCCGCAGGCGAACACCGGGGAGCTGTTTTTT
CDR3aa: CASSPQANTGELFF

abundance: -
d_gene: TRBD1
v_gene: TRBV7-8
j_gene: TRBJ2-7
len: 15
CDR3nt: TGTGCCAGCAGCAGCCAACAGGGGGCGCTTAACGAGCAGTACTTC
CDR3aa: CASSSQQGALNEQYF

abundance: -
d_gene: TRBD2
v_gene: TRBV3-1/TRBV3-2
j_gene: TRBJ2-5
len: 16
CDR3nt: TGTGCCAGCAGCCCCCCAGCGGGGGGGCCCCAAGAGACCCAGTACTTC
CDR3aa: CASSPPAGGPQETQYF

abundance: -
d_gene: -
v_gene: TRBV19
j_gene: TRBJ1-2
len: 15
CDR3nt: TGTGCCAGTAGTATCTCTGGCAGACATAACTATGGCTACACCTTC
CDR3aa: CASSISGRHNYGYTF

abundance: -
d_gene: -
v_gene: TRBV7-9
j_gene: TRBJ1-5
len: 15
CDR3nt: TGTGCCAGCAGCGGGGCCGGAGCTAGCAATCAGCCCCAGCATTTT
CDR3aa: CASSGAGASNQPQHF

abundance: -
d_gene: TRBD1
v_gene: TRBV5-6
j_gene: TRBJ1-1
len: 15
CDR3nt: TGTGCCAGCAGCTTGGTAGGACAGGGGGCCACTGAAGCTTTCTTT
CDR3aa: CASSLVGQGATEAFF

abundance: -
d_gene: -
v_gene: TRBV18
j_gene: TRBJ1-1
len: 13
CDR3nt: TGTGCCAGCTCACGCAAGACAGGACTTGAAGCTTTCTTT
CDR3aa: CASSRKTGLEAFF

abundance: -
d_gene: TRBD1
v_gene: TRBV5-4
j_gene: TRBJ1-4
len: 14
CDR3nt: TGTGCCAGCAGCTTGGGACAGGGCTCTGAAAAACTGTTTTTT
CDR3aa: CASSLGQGSEKLFF

abundance: -
d_gene: TRBD1
v_gene: TRBV14
j_gene: TRBJ2-3
len: 13
CDR3nt: TGTGCCAGCCGCCTGACAGGGATAGATACGCAGTATTTT
CDR3aa: CASRLTGIDTQYF

abundance: once
d_gene: TRBD1
v_gene: TRBV7-2
j_gene: TRBJ1-1
len: 15
CDR3nt: TGTGCCAGCAGCTTACAAACAGGGGGGAACACTGAAGCTTTCTTT
CDR3aa: CASSLQTGGNTEAFF

abundance: few
d_gene: -
v_gene: TRBV9
j_gene: TRBJ2-3
len: 15
CDR3nt: TGTGCCAGCAGCCCTCGGACATTACGCACAGATACGCAGTATTTT
CDR3aa: CASSPRTLRTDTQYF

abundance: -
d_gene: -
v_gene: TRBV28
j_gene: TRBJ1-5
len: 14
CDR3nt: TGTGCCAGCAGTTTAGGAGGGTGGAATCAGCCCCAGCATTTT
CDR3aa: CASSLGGWNQPQHF

abundance: -
d_gene: TRBD2
v_gene: TRBV7-3
j_gene: TRBJ2-1
len: 13
CDR3nt: TGTGCCAGCAGCTTCCAGACTAGCGCTGAGCAGTTCTTC
CDR3aa: CASSFQTSAEQFF

abundance: -
d_gene: -
v_gene: TRBV29-1
j_gene: TRBJ1-5
len: 14
CDR3nt: TGCAGCGTTTTGGAGGGAGTGGGCAATCAGCCCCAGCATTTT
CDR3aa: CSVLEGVGNQPQHF

abundance: -
d_gene: -
v_gene: TRBV18
j_gene: TRBJ1-5
len: 17
CDR3nt: TGTGCCAGCTCACCGTTGCAGGGGCGACGCAACAATCAGCCCCAGCATTTT
CDR3aa: CASSPLQGRRNNQPQHF

abundance: -
d_gene: TRBD1
v_gene: TRBV4-2
j_gene: TRBJ2-5
len: 16
CDR3nt: TGTGCCAGCAGCCACGTACCGGGACAGGGTTTTGAGACCCAGTACTTC
CDR3aa: CASSHVPGQGFETQYF

abundance: -
d_gene: -
v_gene: TRBV19
j_gene: TRBJ2-7
len: 15
CDR3nt: TGTGCCAGTAGTAGGGCCTCGGCGACAGCCTACGAGCAGTACTTC
CDR3aa: CASSRASATAYEQYF

abundance: -
d_gene: -
v_gene: TRBV11-1
j_gene: TRBJ2-7
len: 12
CDR3nt: TGTGCCAGCAGCCCACGGGGTTACGAGCAGTACTTC
CDR3aa: CASSPRGYEQYF

abundance: -
d_gene: TRBD1
v_gene: TRBV6-5
j_gene: TRBJ1-2
len: 12
CDR3nt: TGTGCCAGCAGTACACAGGGGGGTGGCTACACCTTC
CDR3aa: CASSTQGGGYTF

abundance: -
d_gene: -
v_gene: TRBV30
j_gene: TRBJ2-7
len: 11
CDR3nt: TGTGCCTGGAGTGTCGTGTACGAGCAGTACTTC
CDR3aa: CAWSVVYEQYF

abundance: -
d_gene: TRBD1
v_gene: TRBV7-2
j_gene: TRBJ2-3
len: 16
CDR3nt: TGTGCCAGCAGCCCCCGGACAGGGGGCTTTTTAGATACGCAGTATTTT
CDR3aa: CASSPRTGGFLDTQYF

abundance: -
d_gene: TRBD2
v_gene: TRBV2
j_gene: TRBJ2-3
len: 16
CDR3nt: TGTGCCAGCAGTGGGTCTAGCGGGAGTCCAGCAGATACGCAGTATTTT
CDR3aa: CASSGSSGSPADTQYF

abundance: -
d_gene: TRBD2
v_gene: TRBV7-9
j_gene: TRBJ2-1
len: 16
CDR3nt: TGTGCCAGCAGCTCCCCCACTAGCGGGGTGCTCAATGAGCAGTTCTTC
CDR3aa: CASSSPTSGVLNEQFF

abundance: -
d_gene: TRBD1
v_gene: TRBV28
j_gene: TRBJ1-2
len: 16
CDR3nt: TGTGCCAGCAGTTTAGTATTTGGGACAGGGGGCTTAGGCTACACCTTC
CDR3aa: CASSLVFGTGGLGYTF

abundance: -
d_gene: TRBD1
v_gene: TRBV5-6
j_gene: TRBJ1-2
len: 13
CDR3nt: TGTGCCAGCTGTGGACAGGGGGCCTTAGGCTACACCTTC
CDR3aa: CASCGQGALGYTF

abundance: -
d_gene: -
v_gene: TRBV5-1
j_gene: TRBJ1-2
len: 14
CDR3nt: TGCGCCAGCAGCTTTGACACTCAGGGGAATGGCTACACCTTC
CDR3aa: CASSFDTQGNGYTF

abundance: -
d_gene: TRBD1
v_gene: TRBV19
j_gene: TRBJ2-7
len: 15
CDR3nt: TGTGCCAGTAGGCAGGGGGCCCTTCGCTCTTACGAGCAGTACTTC
CDR3aa: CASRQGALRSYEQYF

abundance: -
d_gene: TRBD2
v_gene: TRBV4-3
j_gene: TRBJ2-1
len: 15
CDR3nt: TGCGCCAGCAGAAAAACTAGCGGGGGGGCTGGTGAGCAGTTCTTC
CDR3aa: CASRKTSGGAGEQFF

abundance: -
d_gene: -
v_gene: TRBV7-9
j_gene: TRBJ1-1
len: 15
CDR3nt: TGTGCCAGCAGCTTACAGGGGTCCATGAACACTGAAGCTTTCTTT
CDR3aa: CASSLQGSMNTEAFF

abundance: few
d_gene: TRBD1
v_gene: TRBV5-1
j_gene: TRBJ1-1
len: 13
CDR3nt: TGCGCCAGCAGCATGACAGGGTCCACTGAAGCTTTCTTT
CDR3aa: CASSMTGSTEAFF

abundance: once
d_gene: -
v_gene: TRBV15
j_gene: TRBJ2-7
len: 12
CDR3nt: TGTGCCACCAGCAGAGGACAGTACGAGCAGTACTTC
CDR3aa: CATSRGQYEQYF

abundance: few
d_gene: -
v_gene: TRBV3-1/TRBV3-2
j_gene: TRBJ2-7
len: 15
CDR3nt: TGTGCCAGCAGCCAGGGTGGTAGCGGAGCTTACGAGCAGTACTTC
CDR3aa: CASSQGGSGAYEQYF